One sample yielded the 17 T cell receptor delta chains listed below, sequenced in a study of gamma-delta T cells after stem cell transplantation. TCRdb reanalyzed the RT-PCR reads using CATT. The sample lists approximately 3,000 delta-chain clones, around 5% occurring once. The specimen was gamma-delta T cells. The receptor source for this set is a human donor. It is not recorded whose cells these are; they may come from a transplant donor.

This clone appeared a few times. The TCRdb protein and the DNA translation do not line up at residue 17; the protein shown here was made by translating the DNA. V is TRDV1 and J is TRDJ1; TRDD3 aligns across 8 bases. The CDR3 sequence is 19 residues long. The germline gives CDR1 TSWWSYY, CDR2 QGS. The CDR3 reads CALGELTDWGAMYTDKPIF. CDR3 bases: TGTGCTCTTGGGGAACTTACAGACTGGGGGGCGATGTACACCGATAAACCCATCTTT.

Of note for this clone: Translating this DNA gives a protein that differs at residue 8 from the TCRdb one, which belongs to a much larger clone; a read error is likely, and the protein shown is this translation. The V and J genes are TRDV2 and TRDJ1; 7 bases are shared with TRDD3. The CDR3 runs 17 residues. In germline, CDR1 is GEAIGNYY, CDR2 EKD. V dropped 2 bases and J dropped 0; count of bases not matched to a gene: 11. The chain's CDR3 is CACDRLGAIEYTDKLIF. The CDR3 nucleotides read TGTGCCTGTGACAGGCTGGGGGCAATCGAGTACACCGATAAACTCATCTTT.

This clone came up a few times. This may arise from a read error, as a much more abundant clone is one base away. This chain uses TRDV2 with TRDJ1; 10 bases are a match to TRDD3. CDR1 GEAIGNYY and CDR2 EKD come from the germline V gene. V gave up 2 bases and J gave up 4 bases; unmatched junction bases: 21. The CDR3 is 20 amino acids. Here the CDR3 DNA reads TGTGCCTGTGACAAGGCCCCCAGTACTGGGGGATCCGGGAGGGACGATAAACTCATCTTT. Protein: CACDKAPSTGGSGRDDKLIF.

The table lists this clone with a few counts. A far larger clone is one nucleotide away, so this likely arose from a read error. Other DNA sequences in this sample translate to the same CDR3. The genes are TRDV2 and TRDJ1, with 9 bases that match TRDD3. The CDR3 spans 19 residues. The V gene's germline CDR1 is GEAIGNYY and CDR2 EKD. In nucleotides, the CDR3 is TGTGCTTGTGACACCGTTGTTCGGGGGATACCAAAGGATAGCGATAAACTCATCTTT. Translation: CACDTVVRGIPKDSDKLIF.

With respect to this clone: With only one base between it and a far larger clone, this is likely a read error. Other DNA sequences within the sample encode an identical CDR3. The genes are TRDV2 and TRDJ3, with D uncertain. The CDR3 has 20 amino acids. CDR1 is GEAIGNYY, CDR2 EKD, per germline. Written as DNA, the CDR3 is TGTGCCTGCGACAACACGGTCGGGAGGGAGAGCTCCTGGGACACCCGACAGATGTTTTTC. It translates to CACDNTVGRESSWDTRQMFF.

This clone was seen more than once but under ten times. One end of the junction is discordant with germline, which a read error may explain. The chain is built from TRDV2 and TRDJ1; TRDD3 agrees at 13 bases. CDR3 length: 18 residues. Germline V gene lookup returns CDR1 GEAIGNYY and CDR2 EKD. The DNA of the CDR3 is TGTGCCCGTGACACCGTTACTGGGGGATACGCGGGAACCGATAAACCCATCTTT. Translation: CARDTVTGGYAGTDKPIF.

With respect to this clone: This sequence is one base from a far larger clone and is likely a read error. This sequence joins TRDV2 and TRDJ1; 7 bases are shared with TRDD3. The germline gives CDR1 GEAIGNYY, CDR2 EKD. The CDR3 runs to 16 residues. V lost 3 bases to trimming and J lost 2 bases; unmatched junction nucleotides: 11. This CDR3 is CACDFLGGTRTDKLIF. DNA for the CDR3: TGTGCCTGTGACTTCCTGGGGGGTACAAGGACCGATAAACTCATCTTT.

This clone is categorized as medium-sized (0.01 to 0.1%). Additional DNA sequences in this sample encode the identical CDR3. The chain carries TRDV2 and TRDJ1, with D tentatively TRDD3 (5 bases). The CDR3 runs to 17 residues. Per germline, CDR1 GEAIGNYY and CDR2 EKD. The ends were cut back, 1 base at V and 0 bases at J, with 17 bases in the middle. CDR3 amino acids: CACDTVAPGGYTDKLIF. CDR3 DNA sequence: TGTGCCTGTGACACGGTCGCGCCGGGGGGTTACACCGATAAACTCATCTTT.

The rearrangement uses TRDV2 and TRDJ1, with 9 bases fitting TRDD3. The trim removed 0 bases at V and 0 bases at J, leaving 13 bases unmatched. Germline loops: CDR1 GEAIGNYY, CDR2 EKD. The CDR3 runs to 19 residues. The CDR3, as DNA: TGTGCCTGTGACACCGTTGCTGGGGGATCAGCGACGTACACCGATAAACTCATCTTT. It yields the protein CACDTVAGGSATYTDKLIF.

On this clone itself: It differs at one base from a far larger clone, so likely a read error. V usage is TRDV2 and J usage is TRDJ1; possibly TRDD2 for D (5 bases). CDR3 length: 13 amino acids. Germline CDR1 and CDR2: GEAIGNYY and EKD. Trimming cost V 4 bases and J 0 bases, with 8 bases left between them. The DNA for the CDR3 is TGTGCCTGTGAGCCCCTTCACACCGATAAACTCATCTTT. Translated, it gives CACEPLHTDKLIF.

This clone has just a few counts. TCRdb's entry gives the protein of a much larger clone, which mismatches this DNA's translation at residue 12, likely from a read error; the protein reported here is translated from the DNA. The rearrangement links TRDV2 to TRDJ1, with 9 bases fitting TRDD3. From germline, CDR1 is GEAIGNYY and CDR2 EKD. There are 14 residues in the CDR3. The CDR3 sequence: CACKLLGDTDKHIF. The CDR3 DNA follows: TGTGCCTGTAAACTACTGGGGGACACCGATAAACACATCTTT.

About this clone: A much larger clone differs from this one at a single base, so this may be a read error. This chain joins TRDV2 and TRDJ1; 7 bases fit TRDD3. Germline V CDR1 and CDR2: GEAIGNYY, EKD. The CDR3 has 14 amino acids. The CDR3 loop is CARDTVGDFDKLIF. In DNA, the CDR3 is TGTGCCCGTGACACCGTGGGGGACTTCGATAAACTCATCTTT.

Concerning this clone itself: This may arise from a read error, as a much more abundant clone is one base away. The chain joins TRDV2 to TRDJ1, with 8 bases that match TRDD3. CDR3 length: 22 amino acids. With 3 bases clipped from V and 0 bases from J, the junction kept 26 bases outside the gene matches. Germline assignment: CDR1 GEAIGNYY and CDR2 EKD. CDR3 nucleotides: TGTGCCTGTGACGCCGTCAACCTAATATATGGGCCTGGGGGACCTCACACCGATAAACTCATCTTT. Translation gives CACDAVNLIYGPGGPHTDKLIF.

With respect to this clone: This sequence is one base from a far larger clone and is likely a read error. The chain links TRDV2 to TRDJ1; TRDD3 aligns across 11 bases. Per the germline V gene, CDR1 is GEAIGNYY and CDR2 is EKD. This CDR3 has 26 residues. This chain's CDR3 is CACDPLLGTEGGGYATRGLYTDKPIF. In DNA, the CDR3 is TGTGCCTGTGACCCCCTCCTAGGTACGGAGGGTGGGGGATACGCCACTCGGGGACTGTACACCGATAAACCCATCTTT.

This clone was found a few times. One base separates it from a far larger clone, so it is likely a read error. The V and J genes are TRDV2 and TRDJ1; TRDD3 agrees at 9 bases. V lost 0 bases and J lost 0; bases outside the gene matches: 10. The CDR3 runs to 18 residues. Germline assignment: CDR1 GEAIGNYY and CDR2 EKD. The CDR3 loop is CACDTVTRGYEYTDKLIF. The CDR3 DNA reads as TGTGCCTGTGACACCGTTACTAGGGGATACGAGTACACCGATAAACTCATCTTT.

Only a few counts were recorded for this clone. The TCRdb protein, from a much larger clone, departs from this DNA's translation at residue 3, likely by read error; the protein shown derives from the DNA. The J gene is TRDJ1, the V gene TRDV2; 11 positions match TRDD3. Trimming took 7 bases from V and 4 from J; bases not matched to a gene: 16. CDR1 and CDR2 (germline): GEAIGNYY, EKD. CDR3 length equals 17 residues. The CDR3 protein is CAWDALVGDTPDDKLIF. CDR3 nucleotides: TGTGCCTGGGACGCCTTGGTGGGGGATACGCCTGACGATAAACTCATCTTT.

This clone was counted a few times. The protein held in TCRdb is that of a much larger clone and does not match this DNA's translation at residue 8, likely because of a read error; the protein shown is translated from the DNA. The chain couples TRDV2 to TRDJ1, with a possible D match to TRDD3 (6 bases). In germline, CDR1 is GEAIGNYY, CDR2 EKD. The CDR3 runs 17 residues. The V gene lost 2 bases and the J gene lost 0 bases, with 18 bases spanning the gap. CDR3 sequence: CACDRVGAQKYTDKLIF. DNA of the CDR3: TGTGCCTGTGACAGGGTGGGGGCTCAGAAGTACACCGATAAACTCATCTTT.